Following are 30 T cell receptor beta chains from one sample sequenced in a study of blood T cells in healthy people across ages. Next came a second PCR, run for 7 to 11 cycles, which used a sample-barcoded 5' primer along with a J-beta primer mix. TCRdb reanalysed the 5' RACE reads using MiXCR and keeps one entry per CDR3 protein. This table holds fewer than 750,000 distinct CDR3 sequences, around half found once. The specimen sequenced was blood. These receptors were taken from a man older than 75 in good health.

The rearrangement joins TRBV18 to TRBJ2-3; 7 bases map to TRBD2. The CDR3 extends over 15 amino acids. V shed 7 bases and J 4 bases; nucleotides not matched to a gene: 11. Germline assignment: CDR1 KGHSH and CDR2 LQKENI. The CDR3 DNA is TGTGCCAGCTACAGCGGGGCTAGTGCGCCAGATACGCAGTATTTT. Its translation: CASYSGASAPDTQYF.

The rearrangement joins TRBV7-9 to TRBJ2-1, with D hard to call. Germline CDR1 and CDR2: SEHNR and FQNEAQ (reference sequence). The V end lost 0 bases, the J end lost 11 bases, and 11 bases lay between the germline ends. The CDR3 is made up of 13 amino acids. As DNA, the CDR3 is TGTGCCAGCAGCTTAGCATCAGGCGGCAAGCAGTTCTTC. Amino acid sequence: CASSLASGGKQFF.

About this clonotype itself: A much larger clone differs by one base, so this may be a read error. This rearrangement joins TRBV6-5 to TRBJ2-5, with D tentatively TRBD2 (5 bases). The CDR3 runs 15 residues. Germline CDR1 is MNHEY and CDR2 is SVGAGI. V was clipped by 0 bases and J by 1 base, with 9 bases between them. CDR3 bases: TGTGCCAGCAGTTACTCTGCCGGGATCCAAGAGACCCAGTACTTC. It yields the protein CASSYSAGIQETQYF.

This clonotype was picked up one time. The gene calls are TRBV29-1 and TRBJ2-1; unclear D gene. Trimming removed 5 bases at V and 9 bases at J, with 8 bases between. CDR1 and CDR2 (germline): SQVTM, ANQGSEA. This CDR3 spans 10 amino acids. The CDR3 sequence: CSVWTREQFF. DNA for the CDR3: TGCAGCGTTTGGACCCGTGAGCAGTTCTTC.

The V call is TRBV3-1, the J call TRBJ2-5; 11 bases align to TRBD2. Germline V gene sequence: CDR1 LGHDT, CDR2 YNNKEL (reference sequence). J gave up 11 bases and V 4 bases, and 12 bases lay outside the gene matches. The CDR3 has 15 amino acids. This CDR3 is CASSPQLAGGREQYF. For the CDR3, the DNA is TGTGCCAGCAGCCCGCAATTAGCGGGGGGGAGAGAGCAGTACTTC.

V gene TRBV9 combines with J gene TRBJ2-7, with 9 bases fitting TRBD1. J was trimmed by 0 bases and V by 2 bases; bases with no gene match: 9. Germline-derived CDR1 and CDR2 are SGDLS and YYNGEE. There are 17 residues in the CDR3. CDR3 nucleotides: TGTGCCAGCAGCGTTTCCTCCGGGACAGGGAGCTCCTACGAGCAGTACTTC. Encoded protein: CASSVSSGTGSSYEQYF. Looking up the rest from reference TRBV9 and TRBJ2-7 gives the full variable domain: DSGVTQTPKHLITATGQRVTLRCSPRSGDLSVYWYQQSLDQGLQFLIQYYNGEERAKGNILERFSAQQFPDLHSELNLSSLELGDSALYFCASSVSSGTGSSYEQYFGPGTRLTVT.

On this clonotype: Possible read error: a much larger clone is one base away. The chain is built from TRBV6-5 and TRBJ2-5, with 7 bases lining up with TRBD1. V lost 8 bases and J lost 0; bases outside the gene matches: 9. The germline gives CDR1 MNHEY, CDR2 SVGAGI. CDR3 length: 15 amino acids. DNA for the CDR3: TGTGCCAGCGGAACGGGACAGCGGAACCAAGAGACCCAGTACTTC. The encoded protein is CASGTGQRNQETQYF.

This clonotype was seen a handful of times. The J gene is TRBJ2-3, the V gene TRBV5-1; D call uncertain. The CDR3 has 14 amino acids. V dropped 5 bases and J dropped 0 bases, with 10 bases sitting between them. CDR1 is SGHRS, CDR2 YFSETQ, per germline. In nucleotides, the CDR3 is TGCGCCAGCAGACAAGACCCTAGCACAGATACGCAGTATTTT. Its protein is CASRQDPSTDTQYF.

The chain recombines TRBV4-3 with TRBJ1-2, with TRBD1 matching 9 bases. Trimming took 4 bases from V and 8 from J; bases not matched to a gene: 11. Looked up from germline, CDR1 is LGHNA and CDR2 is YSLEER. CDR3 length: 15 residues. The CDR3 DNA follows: TGCGCCAGCAGCCCTGGGGACAGGGATTTGACGGGCTACACCTTC. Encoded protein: CASSPGDRDLTGYTF.

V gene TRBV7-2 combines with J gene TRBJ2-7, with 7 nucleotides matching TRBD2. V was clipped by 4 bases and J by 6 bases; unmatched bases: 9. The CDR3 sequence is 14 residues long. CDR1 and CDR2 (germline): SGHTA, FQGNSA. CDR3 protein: CASSSSGTKGEQYF. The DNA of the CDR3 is TGTGCCAGCAGCTCATCCGGGACTAAGGGCGAGCAGTACTTC.

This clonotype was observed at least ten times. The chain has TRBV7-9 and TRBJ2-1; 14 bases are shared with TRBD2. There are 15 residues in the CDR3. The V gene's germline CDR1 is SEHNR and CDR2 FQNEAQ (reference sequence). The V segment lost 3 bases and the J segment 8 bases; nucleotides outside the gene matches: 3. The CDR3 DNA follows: TGTGCCAGCAGCTTGGGACTAGCGGGAGTGGATGAGCAGTTCTTC. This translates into CASSLGLAGVDEQFF.

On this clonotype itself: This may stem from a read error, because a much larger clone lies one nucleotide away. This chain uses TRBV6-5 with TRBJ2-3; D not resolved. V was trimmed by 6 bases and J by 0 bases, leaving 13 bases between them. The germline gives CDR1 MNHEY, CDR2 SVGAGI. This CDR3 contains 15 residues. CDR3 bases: TGTGCCAGCAGAATGGACGGCGGTAGCACAGATACGCAGTATTTT. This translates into CASRMDGGSTDTQYF.

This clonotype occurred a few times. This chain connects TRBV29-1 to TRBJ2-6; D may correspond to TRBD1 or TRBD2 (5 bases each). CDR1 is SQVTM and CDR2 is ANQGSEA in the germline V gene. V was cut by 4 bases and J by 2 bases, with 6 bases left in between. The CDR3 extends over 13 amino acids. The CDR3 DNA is TGCAGCGTTGTGGGACCTGGGGCCAACGTCCTGACTTTC. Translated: CSVVGPGANVLTF.

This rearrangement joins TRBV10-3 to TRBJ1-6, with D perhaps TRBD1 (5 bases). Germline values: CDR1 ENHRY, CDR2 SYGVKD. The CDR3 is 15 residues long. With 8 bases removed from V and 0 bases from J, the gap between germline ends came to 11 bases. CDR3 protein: CAIRDHGSYNSPLHF. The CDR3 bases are TGTGCCATCCGGGACCACGGCTCCTATAATTCACCCCTCCACTTT.

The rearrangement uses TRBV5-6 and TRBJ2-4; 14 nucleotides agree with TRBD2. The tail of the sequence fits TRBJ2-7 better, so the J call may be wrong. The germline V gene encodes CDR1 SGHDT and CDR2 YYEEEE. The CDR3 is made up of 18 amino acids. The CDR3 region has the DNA TGTGCCAGCAGCTTGTCTAGACTAGCGGGAGGGCCACCCTACGAGCAGTACTTC. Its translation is CASSLSRLAGGPPYEQYF.

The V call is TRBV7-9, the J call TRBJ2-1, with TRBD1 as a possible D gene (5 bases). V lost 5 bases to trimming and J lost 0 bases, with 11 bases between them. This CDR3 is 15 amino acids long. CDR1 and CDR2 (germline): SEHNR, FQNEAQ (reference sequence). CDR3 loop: CASSPREYSYNEQFF. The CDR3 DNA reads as TGTGCCAGCAGCCCCAGGGAATACTCCTACAATGAGCAGTTCTTC.

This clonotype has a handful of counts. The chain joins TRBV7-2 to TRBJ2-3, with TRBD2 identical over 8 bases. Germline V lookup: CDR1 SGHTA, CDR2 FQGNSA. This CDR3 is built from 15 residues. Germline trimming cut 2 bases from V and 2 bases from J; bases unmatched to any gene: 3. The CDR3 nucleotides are TGTGCCAGCAGCTTACTAGCGGGTATCACAGATACGCAGTATTTT. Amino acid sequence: CASSLLAGITDTQYF. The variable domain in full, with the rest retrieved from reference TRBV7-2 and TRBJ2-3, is GAGVSQSPSNKVTEKGKDVELRCDPISGHTALYWYRQSLGQGLEFLIYFQGNSAPDKSGLPSDRFSAERTGGSVSTLTIQRTQQEDSAVYLCASSLLAGITDTQYFGPGTRLTVL.

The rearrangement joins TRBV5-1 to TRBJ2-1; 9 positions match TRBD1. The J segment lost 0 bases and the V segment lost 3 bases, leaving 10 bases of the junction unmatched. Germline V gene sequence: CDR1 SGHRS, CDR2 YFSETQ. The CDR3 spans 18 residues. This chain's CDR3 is CASSWDRDGDSSYNEQFF. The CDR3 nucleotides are TGCGCCAGCAGCTGGGACAGGGACGGCGATAGCTCCTACAATGAGCAGTTCTTC.

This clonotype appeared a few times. As DNA, the CDR3 is TGTGCCATCAGTGACAGTAACTATGGCTACACCTTC. This translates into CAISDSNYGYTF. J is TRBJ1-2 and V is TRBV10-3; D is ambiguous. Trimming took off 3 bases at V and 1 base at J, with 3 bases between the two ends. CDR1 and CDR2 from the germline V gene are ENHRY and SYGVKD. The CDR3 sequence is 12 residues long.

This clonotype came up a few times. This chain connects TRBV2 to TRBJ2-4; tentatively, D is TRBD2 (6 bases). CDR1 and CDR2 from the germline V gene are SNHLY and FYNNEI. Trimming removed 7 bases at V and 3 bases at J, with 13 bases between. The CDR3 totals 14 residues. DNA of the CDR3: TGTGCCAGCAACACCAGGGAGGTCAAAAACATTCAGTACTTC. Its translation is CASNTREVKNIQYF.

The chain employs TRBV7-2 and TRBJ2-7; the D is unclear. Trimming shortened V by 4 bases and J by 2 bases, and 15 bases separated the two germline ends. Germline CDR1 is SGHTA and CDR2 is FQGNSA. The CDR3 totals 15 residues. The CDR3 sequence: CASSWIEPDPYEQYF. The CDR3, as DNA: TGTGCCAGCAGCTGGATCGAACCAGACCCCTACGAGCAGTACTTC.

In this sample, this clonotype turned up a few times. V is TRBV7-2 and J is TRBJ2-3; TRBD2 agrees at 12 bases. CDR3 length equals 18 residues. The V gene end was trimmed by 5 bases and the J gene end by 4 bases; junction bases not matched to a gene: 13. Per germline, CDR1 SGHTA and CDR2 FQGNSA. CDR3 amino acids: CASSPTLAGGLGSDTQYF. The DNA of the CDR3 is TGTGCCAGCAGCCCGACGCTAGCGGGGGGGCTAGGTTCAGATACGCAGTATTTT.

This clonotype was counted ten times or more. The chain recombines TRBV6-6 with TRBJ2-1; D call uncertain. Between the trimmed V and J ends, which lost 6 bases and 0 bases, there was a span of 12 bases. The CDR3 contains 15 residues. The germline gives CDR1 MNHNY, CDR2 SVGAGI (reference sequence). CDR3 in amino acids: CASSLFPSSYNEQFF. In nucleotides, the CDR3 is TGTGCCAGCAGCCTGTTTCCGAGCTCCTACAATGAGCAGTTCTTC.

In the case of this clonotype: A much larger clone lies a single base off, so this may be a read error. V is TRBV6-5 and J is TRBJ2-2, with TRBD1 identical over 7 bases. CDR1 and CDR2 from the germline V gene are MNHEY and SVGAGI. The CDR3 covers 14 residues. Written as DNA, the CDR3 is TGTGCCAGCAGTTACTCTAGGGGGCCCGGGGTGCTGTTTTTT. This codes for CASSYSRGPGVLFF.

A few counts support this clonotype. The chain's CDR3 is CASSSTVAGSDTQYF. For the CDR3, the DNA is TGTGCCAGCAGCTCCACGGTGGCCGGCTCAGATACGCAGTATTTT. The V gene is TRBV7-3, the J gene TRBJ2-3; D remains ambiguous. The CDR3 runs to 15 residues. Trimming pared 4 bases from V and 4 bases from J, leaving 15 bases between. The germline V gene encodes CDR1 SGHTA and CDR2 FQGTGA.

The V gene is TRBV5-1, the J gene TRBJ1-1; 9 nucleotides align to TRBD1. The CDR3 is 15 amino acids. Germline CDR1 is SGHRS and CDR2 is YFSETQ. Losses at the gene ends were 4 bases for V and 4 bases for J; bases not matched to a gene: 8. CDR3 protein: CASSTGTGLSTEAFF. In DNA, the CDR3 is TGCGCCAGCAGCACCGGGACAGGGTTGAGCACTGAAGCTTTCTTT.

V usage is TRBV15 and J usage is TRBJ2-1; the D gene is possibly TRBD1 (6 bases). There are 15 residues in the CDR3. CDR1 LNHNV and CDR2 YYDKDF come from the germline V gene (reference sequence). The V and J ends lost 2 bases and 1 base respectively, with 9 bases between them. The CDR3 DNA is TGTGCCACCAGCAGAATACAGGGTTCCTACAATGAGCAGTTCTTC. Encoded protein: CATSRIQGSYNEQFF. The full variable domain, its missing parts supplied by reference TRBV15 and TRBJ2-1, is DAMVIQNPRYQVTQFGKPVTLSCSQTLNHNVMYWYQQKSSQAPKLLFHYYDKDFNNEADTPDNFQSRRPNTSFCFLDIRSPGLGDTAMYLCATSRIQGSYNEQFFGPGTRLTVL.

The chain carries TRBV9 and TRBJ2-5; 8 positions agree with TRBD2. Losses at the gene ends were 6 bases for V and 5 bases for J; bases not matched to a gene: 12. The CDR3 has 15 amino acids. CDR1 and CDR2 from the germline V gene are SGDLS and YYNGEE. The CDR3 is CASTQSGGVLETQYF. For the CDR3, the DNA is TGTGCCAGCACCCAATCCGGGGGGGTCTTGGAGACCCAGTACTTC.

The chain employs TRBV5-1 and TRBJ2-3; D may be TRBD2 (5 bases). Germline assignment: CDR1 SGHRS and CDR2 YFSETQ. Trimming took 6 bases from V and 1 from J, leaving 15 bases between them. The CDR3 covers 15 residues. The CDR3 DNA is TGCGCCAGCACCCCGCAGGTGAGGGGCACAGATACGCAGTATTTT. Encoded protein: CASTPQVRGTDTQYF.

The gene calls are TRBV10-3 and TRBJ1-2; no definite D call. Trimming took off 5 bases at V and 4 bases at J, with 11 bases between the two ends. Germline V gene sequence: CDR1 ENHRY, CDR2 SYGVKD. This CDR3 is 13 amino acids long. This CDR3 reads CAISSFEGYGYTF. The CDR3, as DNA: TGTGCCATCAGTAGTTTTGAGGGCTATGGCTACACCTTC.